These 31 T cell receptor beta chains were all obtained from the same sample, sequenced in a study of blood T cells in healthy people across ages. Alongside a J-beta primer mix, a sample-barcoded 5' primer served in a second PCR lasting about 7 to 11 cycles. A single record per CDR3 protein comes from TCRdb applying MiXCR to the 5' RACE reads. This table has some 1.7 million distinct CDR3 sequences, 28% appearing once. Sequencing used blood. The receptor source for this set is a woman in her twenties or thirties in good health.

A word on this clonotype: Germline is not matched at one junction end, which may reflect a read error. The gene calls are TRBV7-2 and TRBJ2-5; tentatively, D is TRBD1 or TRBD2 (6 bases each). The J call may not be correct, given that the DNA end is closer to TRBJ2-7. Germline V gives CDR1 SGHTA, CDR2 FQGNSA. This CDR3 comprises 14 residues. The CDR3 loop reads CAGSREGGRCEQYF. CDR3 DNA: TGTGCCGGCAGTAGAGAAGGGGGGAGGTGCGAGCAGTACTTC.

This clonotype has a count of ten or more. CDR3 region: CASTSGRGVNYGYTF. CDR3 bases: TGTGCCAGCACCTCCGGTCGGGGGGTTAACTATGGCTACACCTTC. The gene calls are TRBV12-3 or TRBV12-4 and TRBJ1-2; tentatively, D is TRBD1 (5 bases). The CDR3 runs 15 residues. With 7 bases removed from V and 1 base from J, the gap between germline ends came to 16 bases.

The chain recombines TRBV7-6 with TRBJ2-1, with D maybe TRBD2 (6 bases). This CDR3 contains 17 residues. Germline loops: CDR1 SGHVS, CDR2 FNYEAQ. Trimming shortened V by 1 base and J by 6 bases, and 19 bases separated the two germline ends. The CDR3 DNA reads TGTGCCAGCAGCTTAGAGTGGCGGGGCCCTAGGGGCAATGAGCAGTTCTTC. Translation gives CASSLEWRGPRGNEQFF.

This clonotype has at least ten counts. J is TRBJ2-7 and V is TRBV10-3; 10 positions match TRBD2. With 4 bases clipped from V and 3 bases from J, the junction kept 15 bases outside the gene matches. The CDR3 length is 18 residues. Germline loops: CDR1 ENHRY, CDR2 SYGVKD. CDR3 sequence reads: CAISGTSGKGEKNYEQYF. The DNA for the CDR3 is TGTGCCATCAGTGGCACTAGCGGGAAGGGTGAGAAGAACTACGAGCAGTACTTC.

This chain links TRBV7-9 with TRBJ2-7, with D unresolved. Trimming took off 1 base at V and 1 base at J, with 14 bases between the two ends. The CDR3 spans 16 residues. Germline V gene sequence: CDR1 SEHNR, CDR2 FQNEAQ (reference sequence). In nucleotides, the CDR3 is TGTGCCAGCAGCTTAGGATACGGCGGTTCATCCTACGAGCAGTACTTC. Encoded protein: CASSLGYGGSSYEQYF.

This clonotype was seen repeatedly, ten times or more. The chain joins TRBV9 to TRBJ2-7, with a tentative D call TRBD2 (6 bases). From germline, CDR1 is SGDLS and CDR2 YYNGEE. This CDR3 region has 14 residues. V was clipped by 4 bases and J by 7 bases, with 18 bases between them. The CDR3 sequence is CASSPEGFLREQYF. The CDR3 bases are TGTGCCAGCAGCCCGGAGGGGTTTCTACGAGAGCAGTACTTC.

The chain employs TRBV7-2 and TRBJ2-7, with 7 bases matching TRBD2. The CDR3 consists of 16 residues. CDR1 and CDR2 (germline): SGHTA, FQGNSA. J gave up 1 base and V 4 bases, and 10 bases lay outside the gene matches. The CDR3: CASSYTTGGGSYEQYF. CDR3 DNA: TGTGCCAGCAGCTACACCACTGGCGGGGGATCCTACGAGCAGTACTTC.

V gene TRBV7-2 combines with J gene TRBJ2-1; TRBD1 agrees at 9 bases. Trimming at V came to 5 bases and at J to 6 bases, leaving 8 bases not matched to a gene. The CDR3 is 15 residues long. Germline V CDR1 and CDR2: SGHTA, FQGNSA. The CDR3, as DNA: TGTACCAGCAGCGCACAGGGGGCGCTTCTCAATGAGCAGTTCTTC. It yields the protein CTSSAQGALLNEQFF.

With regard to this clonotype: Likely a read error: the CDR3 ends without its conserved phenylalanine or tryptophan. CDR3 DNA sequence: TGTGCCAGCAGTGCTGGGCGGGACAGGGTATTCAATGAGCAGTACTGC. Its translation is CASSAGRDRVFNEQYC. The chain carries TRBV25-1 and TRBJ2-4; 9 positions agree with TRBD1. This CDR3 contains 16 residues. J lost 13 bases, V lost 4 bases, and 17 bases had no gene match. Per germline, CDR1 MGHDK and CDR2 SYGVNS.

The count of this clonotype is one. The chain uses TRBV28 and TRBJ2-3; 11 positions match TRBD2. CDR1 and CDR2 (germline): MDHEN, SYDVKM. The ends lost 2 bases at V and 4 bases at J; junction bases unmatched: 5. This CDR3 region has 16 residues. The CDR3 DNA reads TGTGCCAGCAGTTTAAATAGCGGGAGGGAGGCAGATACGCAGTATTTT. Residues: CASSLNSGREADTQYF.

The chain combines TRBV12-3 or TRBV12-4 with TRBJ2-1, with 7 nucleotides matching TRBD1. This CDR3 is 14 amino acids long. V lost 11 bases, J lost 8 bases, and 15 bases stayed unmatched. The CDR3 sequence: CASGQAGYWDEQFF. CDR3 sequence (DNA): TGTGCCTCCGGACAGGCGGGCTACTGGGATGAGCAGTTCTTC.

This clonotype occurred once. The V gene is TRBV5-1, the J gene TRBJ2-4, with 7 bases that match TRBD1. Near its end, the DNA agrees better with TRBJ2-7, so the J call may be wrong. The CDR3 covers 14 residues. Germline CDR1 and CDR2: SGHRS and YFSETQ. The CDR3 DNA follows: TGCGCCAGCAGCAAACAGGGGACCTCCTACGAGCAGTACTTC. It translates to CASSKQGTSYEQYF.

The V gene is TRBV5-1, the J gene TRBJ2-4; D tentatively reads TRBD1 or TRBD2 (5 bases each). The DNA matches TRBJ2-7 better at its end, which makes the J call doubtful. The CDR3 has 14 amino acids. CDR1 and CDR2 (germline): SGHRS, YFSETQ. CDR3: CASSHGDGSYEQYF. The CDR3 nucleotides are TGCGCCAGCAGCCACGGGGACGGTTCCTACGAGCAGTACTTC.

J is TRBJ2-3 and V is TRBV24-1, with 8 bases fitting TRBD2. Germline V lookup: CDR1 KGHDR, CDR2 SFDVKD. CDR3 size: 15 residues. V gave up 7 bases and J gave up 3 bases; unmatched junction bases: 8. CDR3 in DNA: TGTGCCACCAGGCCGGGACTAGTCGGAACAGATACGCAGTATTTT. Translated: CATRPGLVGTDTQYF.

J is TRBJ1-1 and V is TRBV3-1; perhaps TRBD1 as D (5 bases). The V and J ends lost 5 bases and 0 bases respectively, with 13 bases between them. The CDR3 runs to 15 residues. The germline V gene encodes CDR1 LGHDT and CDR2 YNNKEL (reference sequence). The CDR3 region is CASSFQPGMNTEAFF. The CDR3 DNA follows: TGTGCCAGCAGCTTCCAACCAGGGATGAACACTGAAGCTTTCTTT.

This clonotype has a count of ten or more. The chain has TRBV28 and TRBJ2-7; TRBD2 matches at 14 bases. In germline, CDR1 is MDHEN, CDR2 SYDVKM. The CDR3 is 15 residues long. The V gene end was trimmed by 4 bases and the J gene end by 6 bases; junction bases not matched to a gene: 5. CDR3 loop: CASSSTGLAGVEQYF. The CDR3 nucleotides read TGTGCCAGCAGTTCGACGGGACTAGCGGGGGTCGAGCAGTACTTC.

This clonotype occurred a few times. The J gene is TRBJ2-3, the V gene TRBV20-1; D tentatively fits TRBD1 or TRBD2 (5 bases each). CDR3 length equals 14 residues. The germline CDR1 and CDR2 sequences are DFQATT and SNEGSKA (reference sequence). Trimming removed 3 bases at V and 1 base at J, with 11 bases between. As DNA, the CDR3 is TGCAGTGCTAGCTGGGTGGGGGGCACAGATACGCAGTATTTT. Translated, it gives CSASWVGGTDTQYF.

This clonotype showed up many times. V and J are TRBV9 and TRBJ1-4; D perhaps matches TRBD1 (6 bases). V was clipped by 0 bases and J by 6 bases, with 21 bases between them. CDR1 is SGDLS, CDR2 YYNGEE, per germline. CDR3 length equals 18 residues. This chain's CDR3 is CASSVEEVLGGPHEKLFF. In nucleotides, the CDR3 is TGTGCCAGCAGCGTAGAGGAAGTTCTGGGGGGCCCTCATGAAAAACTGTTTTTT.

This clonotype was counted a few times. The chain links TRBV10-2 to TRBJ2-1; 13 bases fit TRBD2. The CDR3 spans 14 residues. V was pared by 10 bases and J by 9 bases, with 9 bases of the junction left unmatched. Germline CDR1 and CDR2: WSHSY and SAAADI. This CDR3 is CATRLAGGGGEQFF. CDR3 sequence (DNA): TGCGCCACCAGACTAGCGGGGGGCGGGGGTGAGCAGTTCTTC.

V and J are TRBV4-3 and TRBJ2-5, with 7 bases identical to TRBD1. There are 17 residues in the CDR3. The ends lost 3 bases at V and 4 bases at J; junction bases unmatched: 14. In germline, CDR1 is LGHNA, CDR2 YSLEER. The CDR3 nucleotides are TGCGCCAGCAGCCACGACCGACAGGGTTGTTTAGGAGAGACCCAGTACTTC. As protein: CASSHDRQGCLGETQYF.

The chain employs TRBV2 and TRBJ2-7; tentative D call: TRBD2 (5 bases). Trimming cost V 3 bases and J 7 bases, with 19 bases left between them. This CDR3 spans 15 amino acids. Looked up from germline, CDR1 is SNHLY and CDR2 is FYNNEI. The CDR3 nucleotides read TGTGCCAGCAGTGACGAGACCCGGAGCGGAAATGAGCAGTACTTC. Translation gives CASSDETRSGNEQYF.

The sample holds many counts of this clonotype. This chain uses TRBV12-3 or TRBV12-4 with TRBJ2-5, with D tentatively TRBD2 (6 bases). Trimming removed 0 bases at V and 7 bases at J, with 9 bases between. The CDR3 spans 13 residues. The CDR3 spells CASSLAFGGTQYF. CDR3 nucleotides: TGTGCCAGCAGTTTAGCCTTCGGGGGGACCCAGTACTTC.

V is TRBV12-3 or TRBV12-4 and J is TRBJ2-3; D may be TRBD1 (5 bases). The CDR3 runs to 15 residues. The V end was cut by 5 bases, the J end by 4 bases, with 16 bases between. CDR3 nucleotides: TGTGCCAGCAGTATACAGGTGTTGAGCGCAGATACGCAGTATTTT. The encoded protein is CASSIQVLSADTQYF.

The genes are TRBV5-1 and TRBJ2-1, with 11 bases matching TRBD2. The CDR3 loop spans 14 amino acids. Losses at the gene ends were 9 bases for V and 5 bases for J; bases not matched to a gene: 7. Per the germline V gene, CDR1 is SGHRS and CDR2 is YFSETQ. CDR3 DNA sequence: TGCGCCACCTCACTAGCGGGAGACCACAATGAGCAGTTCTTC. Translated, it gives CATSLAGDHNEQFF.

This clonotype has more than one count but fewer than ten. The V and J genes are TRBV7-2 and TRBJ2-5; possibly TRBD1 for D (6 bases). The CDR3 sequence is 16 residues long. Trimming shortened V by 4 bases and J by 8 bases, and 23 bases separated the two germline ends. Germline values: CDR1 SGHTA, CDR2 FQGNSA. The CDR3 spells CASSSGGSGSLRTQYF. DNA for the CDR3: TGTGCCAGCAGCTCTGGGGGCTCAGGTAGTTTACGTACCCAGTACTTC.

The chain recombines TRBV5-1 with TRBJ2-7, with D perhaps matching TRBD2 (5 bases). This CDR3 is 14 amino acids long. CDR1 is SGHRS, CDR2 YFSETQ, per germline. The V and J ends lost 4 bases and 4 bases respectively, with 15 bases between them. The CDR3 DNA reads TGCGCCAGCAGCGGGAGCACAGTTTGGTACGAGCAGTACTTC. This sequence encodes CASSGSTVWYEQYF.

Concerning this clonotype itself: This may come from a read error, since a much larger clone is one base off. The chain combines TRBV5-1 with TRBJ2-1, with D tentatively TRBD1 (6 bases). This CDR3 is 15 amino acids long. From germline, CDR1 is SGHRS and CDR2 YFSETQ. V was shortened by 2 bases and J by 10 bases, with 19 bases between the two germline ends. The CDR3 region is CASSFTGSRSYEQFF. CDR3 sequence (DNA): TGCGCCAGCAGCTTCACAGGGTCTAGGTCCTACGAGCAGTTCTTC.

This clonotype was detected only a few times. The V gene is TRBV29-1, the J gene TRBJ2-4; maybe TRBD2 (5 bases). Between the trimmed V and J ends, which lost 0 bases and 0 bases, there was a span of 12 bases. This CDR3 region has 16 residues. The germline CDR1 and CDR2 sequences are SQVTM and ANQGSEA. CDR3 in DNA: TGCAGCGTTGAAGATAGCGAGGTCAGAGCCAAAAACATTCAGTACTTC. The encoded protein is CSVEDSEVRAKNIQYF.

This clonotype was detected only once. This may be a read error: a much more frequent sequence differs by one nucleotide. The chain joins TRBV10-3 to TRBJ2-7; TRBD2 might be the D (6 bases). Gene TRBJ2-5 matches the end of the DNA better, so the J call may be wrong. CDR3 length: 12 residues. Germline CDR1 ENHRY, CDR2 SYGVKD. The CDR3 DNA sequence: TGTGCCATCAGTGAGGTGGGAGGGACCCAGTACTTC. Amino acids: CAISEVGGTQYF.

Of note for this clonotype: A much larger clone differs by one base, so this may be a read error. V gene TRBV27 combines with J gene TRBJ1-1; the match to TRBD1 covers 7 bases. Germline V lookup: CDR1 MNHEY, CDR2 SMNVEV (reference sequence). CDR3 length: 14 amino acids. The junction had 15 bases not matched to a gene; V was cut back by 7 bases and J by 10 bases. The DNA of the CDR3 is TGTGCCAGCACCCCAAGGGGGCTAGGAGCTGGAGCTTTCTTT. It encodes CASTPRGLGAGAFF.

This clonotype was counted between two and nine times. The chain uses TRBV7-8 and TRBJ2-1; D remains ambiguous. CDR1 and CDR2 from the germline V gene are SGHVS and FQNEAQ. This CDR3 is 16 amino acids long. Trimming cost V 1 base and J 4 bases, with 14 bases left between them. As DNA, the CDR3 is TGTGCCAGCAGCTTAGACGACGCCGGAGCTTACAATGAGCAGTTCTTC. Translated, it gives CASSLDDAGAYNEQFF.